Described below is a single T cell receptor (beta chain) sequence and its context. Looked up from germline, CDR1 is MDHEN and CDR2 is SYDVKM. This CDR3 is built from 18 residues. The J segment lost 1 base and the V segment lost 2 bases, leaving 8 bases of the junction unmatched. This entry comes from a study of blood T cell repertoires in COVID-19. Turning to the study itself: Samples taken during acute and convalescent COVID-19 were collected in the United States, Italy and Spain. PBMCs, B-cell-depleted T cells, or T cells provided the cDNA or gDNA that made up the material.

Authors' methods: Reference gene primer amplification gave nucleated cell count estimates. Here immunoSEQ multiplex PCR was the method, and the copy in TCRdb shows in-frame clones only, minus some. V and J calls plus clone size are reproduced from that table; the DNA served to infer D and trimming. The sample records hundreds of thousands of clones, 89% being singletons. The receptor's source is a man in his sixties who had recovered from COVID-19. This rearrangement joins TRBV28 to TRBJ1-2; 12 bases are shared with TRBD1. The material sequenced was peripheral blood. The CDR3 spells CASSLGGTGGAYNYGYTF. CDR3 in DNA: TGTGCCAGCAGTTTAGGAGGGACAGGGGGCGCGTATAACTATGGCTACACCTTC.